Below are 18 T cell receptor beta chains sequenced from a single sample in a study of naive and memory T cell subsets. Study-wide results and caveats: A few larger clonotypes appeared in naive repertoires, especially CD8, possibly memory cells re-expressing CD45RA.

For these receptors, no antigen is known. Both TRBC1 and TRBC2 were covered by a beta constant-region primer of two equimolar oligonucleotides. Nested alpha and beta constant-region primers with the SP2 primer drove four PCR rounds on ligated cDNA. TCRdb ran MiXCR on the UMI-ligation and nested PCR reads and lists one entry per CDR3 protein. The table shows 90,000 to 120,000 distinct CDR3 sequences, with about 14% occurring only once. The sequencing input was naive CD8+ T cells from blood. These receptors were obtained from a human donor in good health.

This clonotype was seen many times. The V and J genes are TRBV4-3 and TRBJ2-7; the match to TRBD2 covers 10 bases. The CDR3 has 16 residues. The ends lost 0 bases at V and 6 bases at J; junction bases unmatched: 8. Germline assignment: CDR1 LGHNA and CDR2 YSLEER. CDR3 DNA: TGCGCCAGCAGCCAAGAAGAGGACGTAGCGGGAGGCGAGCAGTACTTC. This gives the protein CASSQEEDVAGGEQYF.

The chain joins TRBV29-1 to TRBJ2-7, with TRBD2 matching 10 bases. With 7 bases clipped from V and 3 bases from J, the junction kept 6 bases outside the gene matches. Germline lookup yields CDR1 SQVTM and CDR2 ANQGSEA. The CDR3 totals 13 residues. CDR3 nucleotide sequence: TGCAGCGCTTTACTAGCGGGACACTACGAGCAGTACTTC. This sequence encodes CSALLAGHYEQYF.

CDR3 region: CASSPPRGTGDTDTQYF. Here the CDR3 DNA reads TGTGCCAGCAGCCCCCCGAGAGGTACGGGGGACACAGATACGCAGTATTTT. This chain uses TRBV7-9 with TRBJ2-3; D might be TRBD2 (6 bases). V was clipped by 5 bases and J by 2 bases, with 20 bases between them. The CDR3 has 17 residues. In germline, CDR1 is SEHNR, CDR2 FQNEAQ (reference sequence).

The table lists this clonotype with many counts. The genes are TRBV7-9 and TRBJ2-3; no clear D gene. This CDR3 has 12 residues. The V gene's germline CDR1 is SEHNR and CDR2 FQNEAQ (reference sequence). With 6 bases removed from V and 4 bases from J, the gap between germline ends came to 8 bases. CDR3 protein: CASSLPADTQYF. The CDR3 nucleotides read TGTGCCAGCAGTCTCCCAGCAGATACGCAGTATTTT.

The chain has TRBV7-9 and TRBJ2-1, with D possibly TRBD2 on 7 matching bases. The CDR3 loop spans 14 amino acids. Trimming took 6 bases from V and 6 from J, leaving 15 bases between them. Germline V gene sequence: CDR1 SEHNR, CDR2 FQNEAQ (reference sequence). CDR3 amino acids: CASRRGGESNEQFF. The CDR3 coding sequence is TGTGCCAGCAGGAGGGGGGGAGAAAGCAATGAGCAGTTCTTC.

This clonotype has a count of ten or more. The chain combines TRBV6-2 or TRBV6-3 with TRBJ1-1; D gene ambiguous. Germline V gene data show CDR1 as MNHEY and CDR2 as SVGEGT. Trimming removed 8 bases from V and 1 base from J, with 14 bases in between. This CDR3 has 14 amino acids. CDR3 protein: CASSLLAGNTEAFF. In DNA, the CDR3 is TGTGCCAGCTCCCTACTCGCGGGGAACACTGAAGCTTTCTTT.

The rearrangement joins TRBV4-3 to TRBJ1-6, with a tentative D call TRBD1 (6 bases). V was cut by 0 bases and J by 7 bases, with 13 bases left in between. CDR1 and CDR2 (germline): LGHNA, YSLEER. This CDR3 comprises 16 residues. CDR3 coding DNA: TGCGCCAGCAGCCAAGATCGTCGTCAGGGGAATTCACCCCTCCACTTT. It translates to CASSQDRRQGNSPLHF.

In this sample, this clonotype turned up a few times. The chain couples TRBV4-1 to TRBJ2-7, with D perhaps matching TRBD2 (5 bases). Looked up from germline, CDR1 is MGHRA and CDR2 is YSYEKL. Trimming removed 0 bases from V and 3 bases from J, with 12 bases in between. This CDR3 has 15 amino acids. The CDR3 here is CASSQDGREGYEQYF. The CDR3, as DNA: TGCGCCAGCAGCCAAGATGGGAGAGAGGGCTACGAGCAGTACTTC.

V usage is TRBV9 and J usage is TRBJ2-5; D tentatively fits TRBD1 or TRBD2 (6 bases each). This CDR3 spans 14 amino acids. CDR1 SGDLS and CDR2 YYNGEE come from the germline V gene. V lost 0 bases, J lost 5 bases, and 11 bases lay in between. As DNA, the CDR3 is TGTGCCAGCAGCGTAGGAGGAGGGGGGGAGACCCAGTACTTC. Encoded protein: CASSVGGGGETQYF.

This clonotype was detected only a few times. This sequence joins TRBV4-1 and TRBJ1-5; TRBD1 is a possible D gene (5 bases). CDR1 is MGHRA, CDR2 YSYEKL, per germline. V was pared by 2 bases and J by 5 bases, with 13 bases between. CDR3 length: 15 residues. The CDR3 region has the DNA TGCGCCAGCAGCCAATGGGGCCAGGGTGATCAGCCCCAGCATTTT. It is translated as CASSQWGQGDQPQHF.

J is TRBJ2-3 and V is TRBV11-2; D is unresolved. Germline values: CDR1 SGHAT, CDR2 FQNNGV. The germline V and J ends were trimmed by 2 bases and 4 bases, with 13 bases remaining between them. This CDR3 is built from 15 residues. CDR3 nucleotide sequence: TGTGCCAGCAGCTTAATGGGCAGTGTACCAGATACGCAGTATTTT. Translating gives CASSLMGSVPDTQYF. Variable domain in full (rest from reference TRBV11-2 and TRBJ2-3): EAGVAQSPRYKIIEKRQSVAFWCNPISGHATLYWYQQILGQGPKLLIQFQNNGVVDDSQLPKDRFSAERLKGVDSTLKIQPAKLEDSAVYLCASSLMGSVPDTQYFGPGTRLTVL.

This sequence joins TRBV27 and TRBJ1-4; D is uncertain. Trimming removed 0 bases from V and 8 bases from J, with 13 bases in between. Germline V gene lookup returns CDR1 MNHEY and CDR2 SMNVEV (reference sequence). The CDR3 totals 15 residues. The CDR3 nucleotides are TGTGCCAGCAGTTTATCAGGAGGGTTGAGAGAAAAACTGTTTTTT. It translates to CASSLSGGLREKLFF.

The CDR3 here is CASSGSGYEQYF. The CDR3 DNA is TGTGCCAGCAGCGGGTCCGGCTACGAGCAGTACTTC. The rearrangement links TRBV11-1 to TRBJ2-7; no clear D. Germline lookup yields CDR1 SGHAT and CDR2 FQDESV (reference sequence). This CDR3 spans 12 amino acids. V lost 5 bases, J lost 3 bases, and 8 bases lay in between.

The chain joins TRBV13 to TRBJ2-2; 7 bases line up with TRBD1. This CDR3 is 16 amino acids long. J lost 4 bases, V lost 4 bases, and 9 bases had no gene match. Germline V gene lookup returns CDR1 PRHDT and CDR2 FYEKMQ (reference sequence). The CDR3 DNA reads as TGTGCCAGCAGCTCAAGGGGGCAACGGCGCACCGGGGAGCTGTTTTTT. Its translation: CASSSRGQRRTGELFF. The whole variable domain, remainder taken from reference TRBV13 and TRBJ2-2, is AAGVIQSPRHLIKEKRETATLKCYPIPRHDTVYWYQQGPGQDPQFLISFYEKMQSDKGSIPDRFSAQQFSDYHSELNMSSLELGDSALYFCASSSRGQRRTGELFFGEGSRLTVL.

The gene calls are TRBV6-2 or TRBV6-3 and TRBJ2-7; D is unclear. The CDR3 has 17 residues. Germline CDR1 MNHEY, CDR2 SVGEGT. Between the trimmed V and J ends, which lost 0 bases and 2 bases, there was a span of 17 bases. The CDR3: CASSYSTGPPLPYEQYF. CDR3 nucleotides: TGTGCCAGCAGTTACTCGACGGGCCCCCCGCTTCCCTACGAGCAGTACTTC.

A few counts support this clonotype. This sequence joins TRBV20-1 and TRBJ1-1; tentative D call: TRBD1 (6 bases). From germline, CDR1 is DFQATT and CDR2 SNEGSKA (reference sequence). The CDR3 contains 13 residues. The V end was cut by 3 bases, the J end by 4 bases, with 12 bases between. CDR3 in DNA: TGCAGTGCTAGGTGGCAGGGGAGCACTGAAGCTTTCTTT. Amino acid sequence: CSARWQGSTEAFF.

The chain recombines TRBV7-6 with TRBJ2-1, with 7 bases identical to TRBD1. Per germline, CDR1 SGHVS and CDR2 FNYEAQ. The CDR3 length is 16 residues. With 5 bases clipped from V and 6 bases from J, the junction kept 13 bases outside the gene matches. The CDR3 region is CASSISTGSLVNEQFF. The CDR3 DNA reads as TGTGCCAGCAGCATATCGACAGGGTCATTGGTCAATGAGCAGTTCTTC. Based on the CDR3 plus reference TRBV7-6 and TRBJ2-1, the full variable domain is GAGVSQSPRYKVTKRGQDVALRCDPISGHVSLYWYRQALGQGPEFLTYFNYEAQQDKSGLPNDRFSAERPEGSISTLTIQRTEQRDSAMYRCASSISTGSLVNEQFFGPGTRLTVL.

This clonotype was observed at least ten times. The CDR3 sequence: CASSPSGVNRGYGYTF. CDR3 DNA sequence: TGTGCCAGCAGCCCGTCCGGAGTTAACAGGGGATATGGCTACACCTTC. The chain recombines TRBV12-3 or TRBV12-4 with TRBJ1-2; TRBD1 matches 7 bases. V gave up 6 bases and J gave up 5 bases; unmatched junction bases: 15. CDR3 size: 16 residues.